Listed here is a single T cell receptor beta chain. Its antigen is still unknown. The sample is drawn from a study of T cell responses to AZD1222 COVID-19 vaccine. Study-wide background: Recipients boosted at about 4 weeks or about 12 weeks are pooled. Study-level results: After two AZD1222 doses, spike-specific TCR breadth and depth rose versus day 0. Clonal diversity may have been underestimated, and the donors were mostly white British, with more females than males. Repertoire collection took place solely once the T cell response had peaked.

Profiling relied on immunoSEQ multiplex PCR, and the TCRdb table lists in-frame clones only, not all of them. This table has 120,000 or so clones, over 75% appearing once. The V gene end was trimmed by 10 bases and the J gene end by 7 bases; junction bases not matched to a gene: 20. CDR1 is WSHSY, CDR2 SAAADI, per germline. This CDR3 comprises 17 residues. The clonotype comes from an adult in good health. The rearrangement uses TRBV10-2 and TRBJ2-2; the match to TRBD2 covers 8 bases. The sample in question was peripheral blood, obtained on day 0 of AZD1222 vaccination. CDR3 amino acids: CATTALSGGWGIGELFF. The CDR3 nucleotides read TGCGCCACGACCGCCTTGAGCGGGGGCTGGGGGATCGGGGAGCTGTTTTTT.